The sequence of this T cell receptor (beta chain) was determined in a study of regulatory T cells in long-lasting Graves disease. Time point in this sample: newly diagnosed GD, antithyroid drugs for less than 3 months. RNA from PBMCs was the source of the TCR library. Patients were from an endocrinology department in Xi'an, China. According to the study, TCR beta libraries were built with iRepertoire HTBI primers and CDR3-region Arm-PCR. One entry per CDR3 protein results from TCRdb running MiXCR on the multiplex PCR reads. The data hold under 700,000 distinct CDR3 sequences, with roughly 16% observed a single time. In its sample, this clonotype was seen many times. CDR1 is SGHVS, CDR2 FNYEAQ, per germline. Trimming removed 6 bases at V and 4 bases at J, with 9 bases between. The CDR3 runs to 12 residues. This same sample was also part of a study on T cells in Graves' hyperthyroidism and ophthalmopathy. As reported in that work: Ophthalmopathy, as predicted by the model, came a median around 6 months after the prediction.

The V call is TRBV7-6, the J call TRBJ1-1, with D maybe TRBD1 (6 bases). This sequence originates from a woman aged 35-60 years with Graves disease. Sequenced here: peripheral blood mononuclear cells (PBMCs), sampled at new diagnosis, from a patient treated with antithyroid drugs. Here the CDR3 reads CASSPGATEAFF. Here the CDR3 DNA reads TGTGCCAGCAGTCCAGGGGCCACTGAAGCTTTCTTT.